The 9 T cell receptor beta chains in this list originate from one sample, sequenced in a study of cytomegalovirus exposure and HLA in healthy donors. With 60 Vbeta and 13 Jbeta primers, the PCR was carried out. Here immunoSEQ multiplex PCR was the method, and the copy in TCRdb shows in-frame clones only, minus some. Among roughly 150,000 clones, roughly 67% were seen once, and the ten largest hold 5% to 5.5%. Sample: PBMCs. The source is a woman younger than 30 in good health and CMV-seropositive.

The chain combines TRBV4-3 with TRBJ2-1; no clear D. Germline values: CDR1 LGHNA, CDR2 YSLEER. The CDR3 sequence is 16 residues long. V gave up 0 bases and J gave up 6 bases, with 15 bases separating them. The CDR3, as DNA: TGCGCCAGCAGCCAAGACACATTCGTTTCACGCAATGAGCAGTTCTTC. This codes for CASSQDTFVSRNEQFF.

The V call is TRBV2, the J call TRBJ1-5; D is perhaps TRBD1 (5 bases). Germline values: CDR1 SNHLY, CDR2 FYNNEI. This CDR3 region has 17 residues. V lost 3 bases and J lost 0, with 15 bases in between. The CDR3 spells CASSDVQEPYSNQPQHF. The CDR3 DNA is TGTGCCAGCAGTGACGTACAGGAACCATATAGCAATCAGCCCCAGCATTTT.

The J gene is TRBJ2-5, the V gene TRBV4-3; 10 bases line up with TRBD2. V lost 4 bases to trimming and J lost 4 bases; unmatched junction nucleotides: 9. The length of the CDR3 is 16 residues. Germline V lookup: CDR1 LGHNA, CDR2 YSLEER. DNA of the CDR3: TGCGCCAGCAGCCTACAATGGGCTAGCGGGGGAGAGACCCAGTACTTC. This translates into CASSLQWASGGETQYF.

The chain is built from TRBV2 and TRBJ2-5; 7 positions agree with TRBD1. The DNA end lines up better with TRBJ2-7; the J call may be wrong. The CDR3 contains 13 residues. Germline V gene sequence: CDR1 SNHLY, CDR2 FYNNEI. CDR3 bases: TGTGCCAGCAGTCCATACAGGGGCTACGAGCAGTACTTC. Protein: CASSPYRGYEQYF.

In its sample, this clone was seen once. The genes are TRBV30 and TRBJ1-5; D uncertain. V lost 2 bases to trimming and J lost 1 base, with 9 bases between them. Germline CDR1 GTSNPN, CDR2 SVGIG (reference sequence). The CDR3 has 14 amino acids. CDR3 sequence: CAWSSLRSNQPQHF. The DNA for the CDR3 is TGTGCCTGGAGTTCCCTCAGGAGCAATCAGCCCCAGCATTTT.

This clone has a handful of counts. The conserved phenylalanine or tryptophan normally closing the CDR3 is absent here, so this likely arose from a read error. It is unclear where the CDR3 begins or ends on the DNA, so no DNA is shown, and the CDR3 is as TCRdb lists it. The V gene is TRBV9, the J gene TRBJ1-6; the listed D gene, TRBD1, was not tested against the DNA. Per the germline V gene, CDR1 is SGDLS and CDR2 is YYNGEE. The CDR3 adds up to 8 amino acids, both ends counted. CDR3 sequence reads: CAMPLSRP.

The V gene is TRBV11-1, the J gene TRBJ1-1; no firm D call. CDR3 length: 16 residues. Trimming removed 2 bases from V and 4 bases from J, with 17 bases in between. The germline gives CDR1 SGHAT, CDR2 FQDESV (reference sequence). The CDR3 here is CASSLFVQSPSTEAFF. CDR3 sequence (DNA): TGTGCCAGCAGCTTATTCGTTCAGTCGCCAAGCACTGAAGCTTTCTTT.

This clone has only a few counts. The chain uses TRBV19 and TRBJ1-1; a weak D match, TRBD1 (6 bases). Per germline, CDR1 LNHDA and CDR2 SQIVND (reference sequence). Deletions cut 7 bases from V and 6 bases from J, with 15 bases between. This CDR3 has 13 residues. The CDR3 region has the DNA TGTGCCAGTACCTTCAGGGGCGAGGCTGAAGCTTTCTTT. It encodes CASTFRGEAEAFF.

V usage is TRBV29-1 and J usage is TRBJ2-1; weak D call: TRBD2 (6 bases). V was cut by 7 bases and J by 7 bases, with 14 bases left in between. Looked up from germline, CDR1 is SQVTM and CDR2 is ANQGSEA. The CDR3 length is 12 residues. Written as DNA, the CDR3 is TGCAGCGGGGAGCGGGCAGGGAATGAGCAGTTCTTC. Its translation is CSGERAGNEQFF.